The 31 T cell receptor beta chains below all came from one sample that was sequenced in a study of cytomegalovirus exposure and HLA in healthy donors. The PCR had 60 Vbeta and 13 Jbeta primers. Assay: immunoSEQ multiplex PCR; the TCRdb copy retains only in-frame clones and omits some. The sample holds more than 110,000 clones, over 70% seen once. Sequencing input: PBMCs. The receptors shown here come from a man in his forties or fifties in good health and CMV-seropositive.

The chain has TRBV9 and TRBJ2-1; TRBD2 agrees at 10 bases. CDR1 is SGDLS, CDR2 YYNGEE, per germline. V gave up 0 bases and J gave up 3 bases; unmatched junction bases: 12. The CDR3 has 19 residues. The CDR3 sequence is CASSVGGSGRPLIYNEQFF. CDR3 bases: TGTGCCAGCAGCGTAGGGGGTAGCGGGAGGCCCTTAATCTACAATGAGCAGTTCTTC. The full variable domain, its missing parts supplied by reference TRBV9 and TRBJ2-1, is DSGVTQTPKHLITATGQRVTLRCSPRSGDLSVYWYQQSLDQGLQFLIQYYNGEERAKGNILERFSAQQFPDLHSELNLSSLELGDSALYFCASSVGGSGRPLIYNEQFFGPGTRLTVL.

The V gene is TRBV19, the J gene TRBJ1-1, with TRBD1 matching over 7 bases. The CDR3 sequence is 13 residues long. CDR1 is LNHDA and CDR2 is SQIVND in the germline V gene (reference sequence). V shed 6 bases, J shed 2 bases, and the junction held 3 bases outside the gene matches. CDR3 loop: CASRTGANTEAFF. The CDR3 nucleotides read TGTGCCAGTAGAACAGGGGCTAACACTGAAGCTTTCTTT.

DNA of the CDR3: TGTGCCAGCAGTGAAGCCCTTCGGAGGAGCTCCTATAATTCACCCCTCCACTTT. Translated: CASSEALRRSSYNSPLHF. The chain combines TRBV6-1 with TRBJ1-6; no clear D. This CDR3 spans 18 amino acids. CDR1 is MNHNS and CDR2 is SASEGT in the germline V gene. The germline V and J ends were trimmed by 0 bases and 0 bases, with 12 bases remaining between them.

On this clone itself: This CDR3 is also generated by other DNA sequences in the sample. The V gene is TRBV19, the J gene TRBJ1-2; 8 bases fit TRBD1. The CDR3 loop spans 14 amino acids. V trimming: 4 bases; J trimming: 5 bases; junction bases outside the gene matches: 6. The germline V gene encodes CDR1 LNHDA and CDR2 SQIVND (reference sequence). CDR3 sequence (DNA): TGTGCCAGTAGTAGGCAGGGGGCTGGATATGGCTACACCTTC. Amino acids: CASSRQGAGYGYTF.

The V and J genes are TRBV29-1 and TRBJ2-5; TRBD2 might be the D (5 bases). Germline loops: CDR1 SQVTM, CDR2 ANQGSEA. This CDR3 is built from 11 residues. V was cut by 7 bases and J by 5 bases, with 11 bases left in between. The CDR3 nucleotides are TGCAGCGCACTAGTACGGGAGACCCAGTACTTC. Protein sequence: CSALVRETQYF. Supplemented by reference TRBV29-1 and TRBJ2-5, the full variable domain reads SAVISQKPSRDICQRGTSLTIQCQVDSQVTMMFWYRQQPGQSLTLIATANQGSEATYESGFVIDKFPISRPNLTFSTLTVSNMSPEDSSIYLCSALVRETQYFGPGTRLLVL.

The V call is TRBV28, the J call TRBJ1-4; D gene uncertain. V was cut by 6 bases and J by 0 bases, with 8 bases left in between. CDR3 length: 14 amino acids. CDR1 is MDHEN and CDR2 is SYDVKM in the germline V gene. DNA of the CDR3: TGTGCCAGCAGCCTGAGGGCAACTAATGAAAAACTGTTTTTT. Protein product: CASSLRATNEKLFF.

V usage is TRBV5-1 and J usage is TRBJ2-7, with D perhaps TRBD2 (7 bases). V shed 4 bases and J shed 4 bases, with 18 bases lying between them. This CDR3 region has 15 residues. Germline V lookup: CDR1 SGHRS, CDR2 YFSETQ. The CDR3 DNA follows: TGCGCCAGCAGCCCTGGTGGGGGGGCCCAGTACGAGCAGTACTTC. Its protein is CASSPGGGAQYEQYF.

This clone was seen just once. The CDR3 bases are TGTGCCATCATCACAGGGTTTTCCCAGCATTTT. It translates to CAIITGFSQHF. The chain couples TRBV6-1 to TRBJ1-5; tentative D call: TRBD1 (6 bases). V gave up 10 bases and J gave up 11 bases, with 15 bases separating them. From germline, CDR1 is MNHNS and CDR2 SASEGT. This CDR3 comprises 11 residues.

V gene TRBV28 combines with J gene TRBJ1-3, with D tentatively TRBD1 (5 bases). Germline lookup yields CDR1 MDHEN and CDR2 SYDVKM. CDR3 length equals 17 residues. Trimming shortened V by 3 bases and J by 1 base, and 16 bases separated the two germline ends. CDR3 nucleotides: TGTGCCAGCAGTTTCGTGACGCGGGGCAGGTCTGGAAACACCATATATTTT. Protein product: CASSFVTRGRSGNTIYF.

The chain employs TRBV7-2 and TRBJ2-1; a possible D gene is TRBD2 (6 bases). Trimming shortened V by 2 bases and J by 7 bases, and 15 bases separated the two germline ends. Looked up from germline, CDR1 is SGHTA and CDR2 is FQGNSA. The CDR3 totals 15 residues. CDR3 in DNA: TGTGCCAGCAGCTTAAACGGGCGGGGTGGGAATGAGCAGTTCTTC. The encoded protein is CASSLNGRGGNEQFF.

This chain uses TRBV7-8 with TRBJ2-5; 8 positions match TRBD2. The J call is doubtful: the DNA matches TRBJ2-7 better. The CDR3 has 15 amino acids. Germline CDR1 is SGHVS and CDR2 is FQNEAQ. CDR3 in amino acids: CASRTDQAGAVEQYF. The CDR3 DNA follows: TGTGCCAGCAGAACGGACCAAGCGGGAGCGGTCGAGCAGTACTTC.

The chain combines TRBV7-9 with TRBJ2-1; D might be TRBD1 (5 bases). V was trimmed by 3 bases and J by 9 bases, leaving 12 bases between them. The CDR3 runs 13 residues. Germline V gene data show CDR1 as SEHNR and CDR2 as FQNEAQ (reference sequence). As DNA, the CDR3 is TGTGCCAGCAGCTTGGGGTGGGGCGGTGAGCAGTTCTTC. Protein sequence: CASSLGWGGEQFF.

This chain connects TRBV5-6 to TRBJ2-2, with D unresolved. Trimming took off 4 bases at V and 4 bases at J, with 8 bases between the two ends. This CDR3 region has 13 residues. Germline V gives CDR1 SGHDT, CDR2 YYEEEE. The CDR3 DNA sequence: TGTGCCAGCAGCCTTACAGTCACCGGGGAGCTGTTTTTT. Translating gives CASSLTVTGELFF.

The V gene is TRBV19, the J gene TRBJ2-2; D is undetermined. This CDR3 has 14 amino acids. Deletions cut 3 bases from V and 1 base from J, with 6 bases between. CDR1 and CDR2 (germline): LNHDA, SQIVND (reference sequence). DNA of the CDR3: TGTGCCAGTAGTATTTCGGTGAACACCGGGGAGCTGTTTTTT. This encodes CASSISVNTGELFF.

The rearrangement joins TRBV10-3 to TRBJ2-7; D possibly corresponds to TRBD2 (5 bases). Germline lookup yields CDR1 ENHRY and CDR2 SYGVKD. Trimming cost V 3 bases and J 4 bases, with 10 bases left between them. This CDR3 spans 13 amino acids. Written as DNA, the CDR3 is TGTGCCATCAGTGATATATCGGGGTACGAGCAGTACTTC. This translates into CAISDISGYEQYF.

V usage is TRBV2 and J usage is TRBJ2-2; D ambiguous. V lost 4 bases to trimming and J lost 2 bases, with 17 bases between them. The CDR3 runs 17 residues. CDR1 SNHLY and CDR2 FYNNEI come from the germline V gene. Here the CDR3 DNA reads TGTGCCAGCAGTGGTATTCGGTGGAGCTCTAACACCGGGGAGCTGTTTTTT. This gives the protein CASSGIRWSSNTGELFF.

The chain combines TRBV28 with TRBJ2-4; 12 positions match TRBD1. Germline lookup yields CDR1 MDHEN and CDR2 SYDVKM. V dropped 7 bases and J dropped 8; count of bases not matched to a gene: 3. This CDR3 has 13 amino acids. The CDR3 region is CASKGTGGYIQYF. The DNA of the CDR3 is TGTGCCAGCAAAGGGACAGGGGGCTACATTCAGTACTTC.

The chain joins TRBV11-3 to TRBJ2-3, with 10 bases fitting TRBD1. CDR1 SGHNT and CDR2 YENEEA come from the germline V gene. The CDR3 has 15 residues. With V trimmed by 3 bases and J by 1 base, 1 base remained unmatched. The CDR3 DNA reads as TGTGCCAGCAGCTTGGGGACAGGGGGCACAGATACGCAGTATTTT. Protein product: CASSLGTGGTDTQYF.

Regarding this clone: One junction end disagrees with the germline gene, perhaps due to a read error. This chain connects TRBV20-1 to TRBJ2-7, with 7 bases lining up with TRBD1. The germline gives CDR1 DFQATT, CDR2 SNEGSKA (reference sequence). This CDR3 is 11 amino acids long. The chain's CDR3 is CSVRQGYEQYF. The DNA of the CDR3 is TGCAGTGTTAGACAGGGATACGAGCAGTACTTC.

In its sample, this clone was seen a few times. The chain couples TRBV6-6 to TRBJ2-7, with TRBD2 matching 16 bases. Per germline, CDR1 MNHNY and CDR2 SVGAGI (reference sequence). This CDR3 has 16 residues. J was trimmed by 7 bases and V by 2 bases; bases with no gene match: 5. CDR3 in DNA: TGTGCCAGCAGTTACGGGACTAGCGGGAGGGAGAGGGAGCAGTACTTC. This codes for CASSYGTSGREREQYF.

V usage is TRBV6-1 and J usage is TRBJ2-2, with D tentatively TRBD1 (6 bases). This CDR3 has 14 residues. Germline CDR1 and CDR2: MNHNS and SASEGT. Deletions cut 6 bases from V and 1 base from J, with 9 bases between. The DNA of the CDR3 is TGTGCCAGCAGACAGACAGGGAACACCGGGGAGCTGTTTTTT. Its protein product is CASRQTGNTGELFF.

The chain couples TRBV10-3 to TRBJ2-2, with 10 bases matching TRBD2. Germline loops: CDR1 ENHRY, CDR2 SYGVKD. The ends lost 0 bases at V and 5 bases at J; junction bases unmatched: 0. This CDR3 contains 15 residues. The CDR3 coding sequence is TGTGCCATCAGTGAGTCTAGCGGGGGGACCGGGGAGCTGTTTTTT. Its translation is CAISESSGGTGELFF.

V is TRBV21-1 and J is TRBJ2-7; the listed D gene, TRBD1, was not tested against the DNA. TRBV21-1 is recorded as a pseudogene. The CDR3 sequence is 17 residues long. The CDR3 DNA reads as TGTGCCAGCAGCTTCGGGACAGGGGGCACCACACCCTACGAGCAGTACTTC. The encoded protein is CASSFGTGGTTPYEQYF.

The chain is built from TRBV5-1 and TRBJ2-5, with TRBD1 matching over 10 bases. The germline V gene has CDR1 SGHRS and CDR2 YFSETQ. J lost 2 bases, V lost 4 bases, and 2 bases had no gene match. This CDR3 contains 14 residues. CDR3 loop: CASSVDRGQETQYF. The DNA for the CDR3 is TGCGCCAGCAGCGTGGACAGGGGGCAAGAGACCCAGTACTTC.

CDR3 residues: CASSLVGGESIYEQYF. The CDR3 DNA is TGCGCCAGCAGCTTGGTAGGCGGGGAATCTATCTACGAGCAGTACTTC. This chain links TRBV5-1 with TRBJ2-7; TRBD2 might be the D (6 bases). Germline loops: CDR1 SGHRS, CDR2 YFSETQ. This CDR3 has 16 amino acids. The ends were cut back, 0 bases at V and 3 bases at J, with 16 bases in the middle.

This clone has more than one count but fewer than ten. The chain recombines TRBV7-6 with TRBJ2-5; TRBD1 aligns across 12 bases. The CDR3 totals 16 residues. CDR1 and CDR2 from the germline V gene are SGHVS and FNYEAQ. J was trimmed by 11 bases and V by 1 base; bases with no gene match: 11. The CDR3 sequence is CASSLGGTGGPGEQYF. For the CDR3, the DNA is TGTGCCAGCAGCTTAGGCGGGACAGGGGGCCCGGGAGAGCAGTACTTC.

CDR3 sequence (DNA): TGTGCCAGCTCACGCCCAGGACTAGCGGGGAACAATGAGCAGTTCTTC. Protein sequence: CASSRPGLAGNNEQFF. The chain recombines TRBV18 with TRBJ2-1; 12 positions agree with TRBD2. The CDR3 is made up of 16 amino acids. V was clipped by 4 bases and J by 5 bases; unmatched bases: 6. CDR1 is KGHSH, CDR2 LQKENI, per germline.

This chain connects TRBV6-1 to TRBJ2-2; D may be TRBD1 (5 bases). Trimming removed 5 bases at V and 5 bases at J, with 12 bases between. The germline gives CDR1 MNHNS, CDR2 SASEGT. This CDR3 region has 14 residues. The CDR3 loop is CASSLNHRTGELFF. The CDR3 region has the DNA TGTGCCAGCAGTCTTAACCACAGGACCGGGGAGCTGTTTTTT.

The chain recombines TRBV19 with TRBJ2-6, with TRBD1 identical over 8 bases. This CDR3 region has 15 residues. With V trimmed by 8 bases and J by 2 bases, 5 bases remained unmatched. The germline V gene encodes CDR1 LNHDA and CDR2 SQIVND (reference sequence). CDR3 sequence (DNA): TGTGCCAGTGATACGACAGGGGCTGGGGCCAACGTCCTGACTTTC. Amino acids: CASDTTGAGANVLTF.

A single count supports this clone. V usage is TRBV4-3 and J usage is TRBJ2-7; 14 bases match TRBD2. Germline V gene lookup returns CDR1 LGHNA and CDR2 YSLEER. The CDR3 has 18 amino acids. With V trimmed by 0 bases and J by 2 bases, 6 bases remained unmatched. CDR3 residues: CASSQDWLTSGRAYEQYF. In DNA form, the CDR3 reads TGCGCCAGCAGCCAAGATTGGCTGACTAGCGGGAGGGCCTACGAGCAGTACTTC.

With respect to this clone: Other DNA sequences in this sample translate to the same CDR3. The chain recombines TRBV18 with TRBJ1-1, with 8 positions matching TRBD1. After removal of 3 bases from V and 1 base from J, the junction contained 1 base not matched to a gene. This CDR3 has 14 amino acids. The germline V gene has CDR1 KGHSH and CDR2 LQKENI. As DNA, the CDR3 is TGTGCCAGCTCACCCGGACAGGGGAACACTGAAGCTTTCTTT. Protein product: CASSPGQGNTEAFF.